This T cell receptor beta chain derives from a study of OX40 agonist ivuxolimab in advanced cancers. Study as a whole: Males comprised around 78% of the group, whose mean age was about 60 years (range 23 to 79). One patient with hepatocellular carcinoma and two with cutaneous melanoma, three in all, had partial responses. Study-level points and caveats: In a subset of nonresponders, normalized T-cell clonal expansion was also low.

Peripheral blood came from all dose cohorts at three timepoints. Only in-frame clones appear in the TCRdb table, and some are missing; sequencing was by immunoSEQ multiplex PCR. The sample records around 60,000 clones, about four fifths being singletons. Looked up from germline, CDR1 is MNHNY and CDR2 is SVGAGI (reference sequence). The CDR3 loop spans 14 amino acids. The ends lost 6 bases at V and 4 bases at J; junction bases unmatched: 7. On this clone: The antigen remains unidentified.

The origin of this receptor is an adult with an advanced solid tumor such as melanoma, head and neck, liver or kidney cancer. Sequencing was performed on CD4+ or CD8+ T cells sorted from blood, taken in a trial of the OX40 agonist ivuxolimab. V gene TRBV6-6 combines with J gene TRBJ1-1, with TRBD1 identical over 8 bases. The CDR3 DNA follows: TGTGCCAGCAGCAGAATTACAGGGGGCACTGAAGCTTTCTTT. It encodes CASSRITGGTEAFF.